These T cell receptor beta chains were read from a single sample in a study of cytomegalovirus exposure and HLA in healthy donors. Sequencing used immunoSEQ multiplex PCR; TCRdb keeps in-frame clones, though not all of them. The sample includes around 90,000 clones, more than 65% of them seen just once. The source material was PBMCs. The receptors here all came from a human donor in good health. Both conserved end residues are part of each CDR3. A D gene is named only where the DNA matches it firmly. Not all rows give a size; the values are once, few, many and, for expanded clones, a class.

V	D	J	size	DNA	CDR3
TRBV28	NA	TRBJ1-5	NA	TGTGCCAGCACTCGGGGCGGGGCGCGCCAGCCCCAGCATTTT	CASTRGGARQPQHF
TRBV9	NA	TRBJ1-1	NA	TGTGCCAGCAGCGTAGCTTCACGGGACACTGAAGCTTTCTTT	CASSVASRDTEAFF
TRBV28	NA	TRBJ2-5	NA	TGTGCCAGCAGCCTCGCGGGGCCCCAAGAGACCCAGTACTTC	CASSLAGPQETQYF
TRBV27	TRBD1	TRBJ1-1	NA	TGTGCCAGCAGTTTGGACAGGCTCACTGAAGCTTTCTTT	CASSLDRLTEAFF
TRBV27	NA	TRBJ2-1	once	TGTGCCAGCAGTTTCGTAGGGGCCGGCCCCCTCTATGAGCAGTTCTTC	CASSFVGAGPLYEQFF
TRBV28	NA	TRBJ2-7	NA	TGTGCCAGCAGTCCCGGGTTCAGTGGTTCCTCCTACGAGCAGTACTTC	CASSPGFSGSSYEQYF
TRBV2	NA	TRBJ2-3	NA	TGTGCCAGCAGTGGGGGAGATTGGAGAGATACGCAGTATTTT	CASSGGDWRDTQYF
TRBV10-1	NA	TRBJ2-7	NA	TGCGCCGGGCCCGGCGGGGGCTGCTCCTACGAGCAGTACTTC	CAGPGGGCSYEQYF
TRBV2	NA	TRBJ2-5	NA	TGTGCCAGCAGCCCTAGTCGGGGGAGCCTCGGGACCCAGTACTTC	CASSPSRGSLGTQYF
TRBV11-2	NA	TRBJ2-7	NA	TGTGCCAGCAGCTTAGTCTCGGACAAGTACTTC	CASSLVSDKYF
TRBV18	TRBD1	TRBJ1-1	NA	TGTGCCAGCTCACGGCTCGATCTTACAGGGGGGAACACTGAAGCTTTCTTT	CASSRLDLTGGNTEAFF
TRBV19	NA	TRBJ1-5	NA	TGTGCCAGTAGTACCCTGACAGACAATCAGCCCCAGCATTTT	CASSTLTDNQPQHF
TRBV19	NA	TRBJ1-5	NA	TGTGCCAGTAGTATGGAAAAAAGGAGAGATCAGCCCCAGCATTTT	CASSMEKRRDQPQHF
TRBV4-2	TRBD1	TRBJ2-1	NA	TGTGCCAGCAGCCACGGACAGGGGAGAAATGAGCAGTTCTTC	CASSHGQGRNEQFF
TRBV28	TRBD1	TRBJ1-4	few	TGTGCCAGCAGTCTCTCGGACAGGGCAGGCAAACTGTTTTTT	CASSLSDRAGKLFF